The sequence of this T cell receptor beta chain was determined in a study of T cell responses to AZD1222 COVID-19 vaccine. The study, taken as a whole, reports: The study found Spike-specific TCR breadth and depth rose after two AZD1222 doses.

The CDR3 extends over 14 amino acids. Germline V gene lookup returns CDR1 SGHAT and CDR2 FQNNGV. Trimming stripped 6 bases from V and 0 bases from J, with 10 bases between. Of note for this clone: The target antigen is unknown.

Recipients boosted at about 4 weeks or about 12 weeks are pooled. This table comes from immunoSEQ multiplex PCR, and its TCRdb copy is limited to in-frame clones, with some not included. Of some 150,000 clones listed, 92% were seen once; the top ten hold 3% to 4%. This chain joins TRBV11-2 and TRBJ2-3; D is uncertain. The sequenced sample was peripheral blood, obtained 28 days after the second AZD1222 dose. The sequence was collected from an adult who received the AZD1222 COVID-19 vaccine. The CDR3 nucleotides read TGTGCCAGCAGGGGCTCCATCAGCACAGATACGCAGTATTTT. Residues: CASRGSISTDTQYF.